The 10 T cell receptor beta chains given below trace back to one sample, sequenced in a study of Ad26.COV2.S vaccination and SARS-CoV-2 variants. Profiling relied on immunoSEQ multiplex PCR, and the TCRdb table lists in-frame clones only, not all of them. Of 350,000 to 500,000 clones detected, less than 95% appear once; the ten largest clones hold roughly 3.9%. The treatment here: around 19 received Ad26.COV2.S at low or high dose, single or two shots; about 5 received placebo; per-sample allocation not given. Samples came from day 63 after the first vaccine or placebo injection. The source was peripheral blood, collected in a trial of Ad26.COV2.S vaccine versus placebo. The receptors originated from a person aged 18-60 years who received the Ad26.COV2.S COVID-19 vaccine or a placebo.

The gene calls are TRBV28 and TRBJ2-1; a possible D gene is TRBD2 (5 bases). The ends were cut back, 2 bases at V and 9 bases at J, with 11 bases in the middle. CDR1 and CDR2 (germline): MDHEN, SYDVKM. This CDR3 is 13 amino acids long. CDR3: CASSLPLAGEQFF. Written as DNA, the CDR3 is TGTGCCAGCAGTTTACCTCTAGCAGGTGAGCAGTTCTTC.

The rearrangement joins TRBV6-2 or TRBV6-3 to TRBJ1-2, with no clear D. This CDR3 spans 12 amino acids. V lost 6 bases and J 6 bases, leaving 11 bases between the germline ends. Germline V gives CDR1 MNHEY, CDR2 SVGEGT. Here the CDR3 reads CASSFRRNGYTF. For the CDR3, the DNA is TGTGCCAGCAGCTTCCGGCGGAATGGCTACACCTTC.

Here the CDR3 reads CASSEKNPRYGYTF. DNA for the CDR3: TGTGCCAGTAGCGAAAAAAACCCGCGCTATGGCTACACCTTC. The V and J genes are TRBV19 and TRBJ1-2, with unresolved D. Germline CDR1 and CDR2: LNHDA and SQIVND (reference sequence). V lost 6 bases, J lost 4 bases, and 15 bases lay in between. CDR3 length: 14 amino acids. The variable domain in full, completed from reference TRBV19 and TRBJ1-2, reads DGGITQSPKYLFRKEGQNVTLSCEQNLNHDAMYWYRQDPGQGLRLIYYSQIVNDFQKGDIAEGYSVSREKKESFPLTVTSAQKNPTAFYLCASSEKNPRYGYTFGSGTRLTVV.

The chain uses TRBV6-4 and TRBJ2-2; 10 bases fit TRBD2. The trim removed 3 bases at V and 2 bases at J, leaving 3 bases unmatched. The CDR3 loop spans 16 amino acids. Germline V CDR1 and CDR2: MRHNA, SNTAGT. The CDR3 DNA is TGTGCCAGCAGTGAAGGGACTAGCGCAAACACCGGGGAGCTGTTTTTT. This gives the protein CASSEGTSANTGELFF.

V and J are TRBV7-9 and TRBJ2-3; 13 bases align to TRBD2. V was pared by 1 base and J by 4 bases, with 2 bases of the junction left unmatched. Germline CDR1 and CDR2: SEHNR and FQNEAQ (reference sequence). The CDR3 length is 16 residues. The CDR3 reads CASSLVTSGRADTQYF. The CDR3, as DNA: TGTGCCAGCAGCTTAGTCACTAGCGGGAGGGCAGATACGCAGTATTTT. Full variable domain (missing parts from reference TRBV7-9 and TRBJ2-3): DTGVSQNPRHKITKRGQNVTFRCDPISEHNRLYWYRQTLGQGPEFLTYFQNEAQLEKSRLLSDRFSAERPKGSFSTLEIQRTEQGDSAMYLCASSLVTSGRADTQYFGPGTRLTVL.

This clone was observed once. The CDR3 protein is CASSSMSSYNEQFF. CDR3 DNA sequence: TGTGCCAGCAGTTCAATGAGCTCCTACAATGAGCAGTTCTTC. The chain couples TRBV28 to TRBJ2-1; no firm D call. The germline V gene has CDR1 MDHEN and CDR2 SYDVKM. The CDR3 is made up of 14 amino acids. V was clipped by 4 bases and J by 0 bases, with 7 bases between them.

This chain links TRBV2 with TRBJ2-2; D not certain. From germline, CDR1 is SNHLY and CDR2 FYNNEI. The CDR3 runs 15 residues. V lost 7 bases and J lost 1, with 13 bases in between. CDR3 sequence reads: CASNENTLNTGELFF. CDR3 nucleotide sequence: TGTGCCAGCAATGAGAACACCTTGAACACCGGGGAGCTGTTTTTT.

The V and J genes are TRBV28 and TRBJ1-5, with unresolved D. CDR1 is MDHEN and CDR2 is SYDVKM in the germline V gene. Trimming cost V 5 bases and J 7 bases, with 15 bases left between them. The CDR3 is 14 amino acids. The CDR3 bases are TGTGCCAGCAGTCCTCCTGGGTCTGGCCAGCCCCAGCATTTT. It yields the protein CASSPPGSGQPQHF.

The gene calls are TRBV14 and TRBJ2-7; D ambiguous. The CDR3 sequence is 15 residues long. The V end was cut by 4 bases, the J end by 2 bases, with 15 bases between. Germline V gene sequence: CDR1 SGHDN, CDR2 FVKESK. This chain's CDR3 is CASSPQAATTYEQYF. The CDR3 bases are TGTGCCAGCAGCCCCCAGGCTGCGACCACCTACGAGCAGTACTTC.

This sequence joins TRBV19 and TRBJ1-5, with 8 bases lining up with TRBD1. The ends lost 7 bases at V and 4 bases at J; junction bases unmatched: 3. Germline assignment: CDR1 LNHDA and CDR2 SQIVND (reference sequence). This CDR3 spans 13 amino acids. The CDR3 here is CASNGQGNQPQHF. CDR3 in DNA: TGTGCCAGTAACGGACAGGGTAATCAGCCCCAGCATTTT.